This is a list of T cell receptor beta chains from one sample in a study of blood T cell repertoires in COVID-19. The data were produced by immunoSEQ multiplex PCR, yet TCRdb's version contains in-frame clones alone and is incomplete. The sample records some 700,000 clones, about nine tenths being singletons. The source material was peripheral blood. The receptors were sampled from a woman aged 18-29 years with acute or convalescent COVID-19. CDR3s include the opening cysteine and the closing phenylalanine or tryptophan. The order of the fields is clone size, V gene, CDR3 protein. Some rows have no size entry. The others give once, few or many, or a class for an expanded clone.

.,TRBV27,CASSPRAGYGYTF
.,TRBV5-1,CASSLGQAAGGYTF
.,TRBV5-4,CASSPGQTRTEAFF
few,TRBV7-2,CASSPRVTLYEQYF
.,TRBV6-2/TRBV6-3,CASSYVTGREQYF
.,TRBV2,CASIRGGEKLFF
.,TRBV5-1,CASSLAGDPGQPQHF
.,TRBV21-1,CASSKGLGAEGNQPQHF
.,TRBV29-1,CSVEDQGQGPGGYTF
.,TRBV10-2,CASLEGRHYEQYF
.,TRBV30,CAWIQRDRPYEQYF
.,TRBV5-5,CASSYLRQGYHPNYGYTF
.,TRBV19,CASSPSAGGNQPQHF
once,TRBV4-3,CASSPQRGGTGELFF
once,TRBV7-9,CASSSYEVQPQHF
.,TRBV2,CATIPDRVSVTIYF
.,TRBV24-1,CATSSPPDYGYTF
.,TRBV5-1,CASSSRTGVNTEAFF
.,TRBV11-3,CASSLVGTGEQYF
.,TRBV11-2,CASTRGGGLDSPLHF
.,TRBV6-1,CASSEAKMRVGGHYGYTF
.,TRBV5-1,CASSLDRGEAFF
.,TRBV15,CATSRDAGGTLHF
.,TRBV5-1,CASSLGTLSQETQYF
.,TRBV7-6,CASSGRGGYGYTF
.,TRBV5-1,CASSFRGGQYNEQFF
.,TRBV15,CATSSWDTSMNTEAFF
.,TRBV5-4,CASSLAFTGGPETQYF
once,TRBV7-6,CASSLTAGTGGGYTF
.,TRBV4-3,CASSLRTGLYEQYF
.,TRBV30,CAWTPDPRGTEAFF
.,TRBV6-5,CASSLGDSEAFF
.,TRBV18,CASSPGQPNYGYTF
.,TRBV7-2,CASSLKGDRGFGGYTF
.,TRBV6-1,CASSERYRRTLNTEAFF
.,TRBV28,CASLKTGYGYTF
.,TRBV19,CASTRDRIFSGNTIYF
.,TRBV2,CASSGPDSSGANVLTF
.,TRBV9,CASSVEGGGAGETQYF
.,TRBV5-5,CASSHRDTTYEQYF
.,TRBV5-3,CARSPPTEEGISSYNEQFF